The clone carrying this T cell receptor (beta chain) was detected only once. Its specificity is unknown. CDR3 length equals 13 residues. Germline values: CDR1 SGHKS, CDR2 YYEKEE (reference sequence). V was shortened by 5 bases and J by 2 bases, with 10 bases between the two germline ends. The entry originates in a study of graft-versus-host responses after intestinal transplantation. This table comes from immunoSEQ multiplex PCR, and its TCRdb copy is limited to in-frame clones, with some not included. The sample records 98,000 or so clones, roughly 87% being singletons. The J gene is TRBJ1-1, the V gene TRBV5-5, with a tentative D call TRBD1 (6 bases). The origin of this receptor is a human donor who received an intestinal transplant. The starting material was unstimulated CD4+ T cells sorted from spleen or lymph node cells, obtained before intestinal transplant. The CDR3 nucleotides read TGTGCCAGCAGGGGGGCGTCAAACACTGAAGCTTTCTTT. Protein: CASRGASNTEAFF.